Below, 2 T cell receptor beta chains from the same sample are listed, as sequenced in a study of cytomegalovirus exposure and HLA in healthy donors. Profiling relied on immunoSEQ multiplex PCR, and the TCRdb table lists in-frame clones only, not all of them. The table lists about 250,000 clones, about 90% of them singletons, with about 12% in the top ten. The sequencing input was PBMCs. The receptors originated from a man between 18 and 29 years old in good health and CMV-seropositive.

This chain connects TRBV5-5 to TRBJ1-2, with a tentative D call TRBD1 (6 bases). Germline CDR1 reads SGHKS; CDR2 reads YYEKEE (reference sequence). Between the trimmed V and J ends, which lost 4 bases and 4 bases, there was a span of 11 bases. The CDR3 contains 13 residues. The CDR3, as DNA: TGTGCCAGCAGCACTCGGGGGCCCTATGGCTACACCTTC. It encodes CASSTRGPYGYTF.

This chain joins TRBV6-1 and TRBJ2-5; D is perhaps TRBD1 (6 bases). Trimming stripped 8 bases from V and 2 bases from J, with 15 bases between. This CDR3 is 14 amino acids long. Per the germline V gene, CDR1 is MNHNS and CDR2 is SASEGT. For the CDR3, the DNA is TGTGCCAGCCGGGGACAACATAGACAAGAGACCCAGTACTTC. This codes for CASRGQHRQETQYF.